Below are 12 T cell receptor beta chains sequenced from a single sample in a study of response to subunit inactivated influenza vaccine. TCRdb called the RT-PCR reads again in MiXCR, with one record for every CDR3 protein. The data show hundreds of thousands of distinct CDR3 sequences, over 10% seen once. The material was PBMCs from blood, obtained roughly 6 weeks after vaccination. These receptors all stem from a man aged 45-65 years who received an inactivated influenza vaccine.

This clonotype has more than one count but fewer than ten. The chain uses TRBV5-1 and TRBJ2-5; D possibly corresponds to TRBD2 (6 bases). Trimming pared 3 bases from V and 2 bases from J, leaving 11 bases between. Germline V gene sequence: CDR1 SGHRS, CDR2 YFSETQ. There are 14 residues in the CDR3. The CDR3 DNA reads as TGCGCCAGCAGCTGGGTGGGGGGTCAAGAGACCCAGTACTTC. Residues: CASSWVGGQETQYF.

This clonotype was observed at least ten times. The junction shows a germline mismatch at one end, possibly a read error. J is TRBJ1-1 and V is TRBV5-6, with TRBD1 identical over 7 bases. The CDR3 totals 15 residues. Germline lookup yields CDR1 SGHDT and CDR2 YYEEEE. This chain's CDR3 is CASRGKLGRNTEAFF. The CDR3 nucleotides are TGTGCGAGCAGGGGGAAACTGGGGAGGAACACTGAAGCTTTCTTT. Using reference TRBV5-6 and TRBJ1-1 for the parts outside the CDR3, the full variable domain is DAGVTQSPTHLIKTRGQQVTLRCSPKSGHDTVSWYQQALGQGPQFIFQYYEEEERQRGNFPDRFSGHQFPNYSSELNVNALLLGDSALYLCASRGKLGRNTEAFFGQGTRLTVV.

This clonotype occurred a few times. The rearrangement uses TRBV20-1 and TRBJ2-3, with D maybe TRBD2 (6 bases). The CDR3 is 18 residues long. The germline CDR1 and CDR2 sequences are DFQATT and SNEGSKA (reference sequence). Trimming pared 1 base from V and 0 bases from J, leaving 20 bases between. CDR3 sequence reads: CSARGVVAAGSSTDTQYF. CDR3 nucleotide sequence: TGCAGTGCTAGAGGGGTGGTAGCGGCAGGATCCAGCACAGATACGCAGTATTTT.

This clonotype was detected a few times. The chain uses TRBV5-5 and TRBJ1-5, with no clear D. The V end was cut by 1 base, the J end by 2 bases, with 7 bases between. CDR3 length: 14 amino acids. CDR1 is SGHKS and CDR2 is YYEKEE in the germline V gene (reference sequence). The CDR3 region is CASSLQHGNQPQHF. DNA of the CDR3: TGTGCCAGCAGCTTGCAACATGGCAATCAGCCCCAGCATTTT.

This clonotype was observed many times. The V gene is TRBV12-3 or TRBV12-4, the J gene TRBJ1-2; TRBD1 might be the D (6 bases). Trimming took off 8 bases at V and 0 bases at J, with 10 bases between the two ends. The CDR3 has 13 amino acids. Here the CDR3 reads CASGGGPNYGYTF. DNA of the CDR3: TGTGCCAGCGGGGGGGGCCCTAACTATGGCTACACCTTC.

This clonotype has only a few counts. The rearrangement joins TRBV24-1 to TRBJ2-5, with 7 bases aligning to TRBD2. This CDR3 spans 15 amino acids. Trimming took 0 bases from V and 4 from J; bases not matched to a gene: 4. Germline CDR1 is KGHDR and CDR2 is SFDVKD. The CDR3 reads CATSDLKGGRETQYF. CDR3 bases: TGTGCCACCAGTGATTTGAAGGGAGGGCGAGAGACCCAGTACTTC.

The CDR3 sequence is CASSFYRGPVLTF. CDR3 DNA sequence: TGTGCCAGCAGTTTCTATAGGGGCCCCGTCCTGACTTTC. V and J are TRBV27 and TRBJ2-6; TRBD1 might be the D (5 bases). The CDR3 is 13 residues long. Germline values: CDR1 MNHEY, CDR2 SMNVEV (reference sequence). Trimming cost V 3 bases and J 12 bases, with 12 bases left between them. The full variable domain, with the rest looked up from reference TRBV27 and TRBJ2-6, is EAQVTQNPRYLITVTGKKLTVTCSQNMNHEYMSWYRQDPGLGLRQIYYSMNVEVTDKGDVPEGYKVSRKEKRNFPLILESPSPNQTSLYFCASSFYRGPVLTFGAGSRLTVL.

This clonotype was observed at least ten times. CDR3 coding DNA: TGTGCCAGCAGTTTAAAGGCAGGCTCTCGTGGCTACACCTTC. This sequence encodes CASSLKAGSRGYTF. The rearrangement uses TRBV12-3 or TRBV12-4 and TRBJ1-2; D is undetermined. CDR3 length: 14 amino acids. Trimming removed 2 bases from V and 7 bases from J, with 14 bases in between.

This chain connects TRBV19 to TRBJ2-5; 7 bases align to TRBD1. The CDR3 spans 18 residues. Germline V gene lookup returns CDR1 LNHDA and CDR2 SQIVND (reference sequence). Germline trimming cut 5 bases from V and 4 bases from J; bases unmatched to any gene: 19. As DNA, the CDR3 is TGTGCCAGTAGTGGACGACAGGGCTCGAGGGTAGGCGGAGAGACCCAGTACTTC. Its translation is CASSGRQGSRVGGETQYF.

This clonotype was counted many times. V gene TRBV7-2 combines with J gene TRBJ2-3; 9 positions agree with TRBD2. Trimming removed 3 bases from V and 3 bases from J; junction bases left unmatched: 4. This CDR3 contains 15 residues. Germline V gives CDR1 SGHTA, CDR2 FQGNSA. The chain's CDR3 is CASSLRGGGTDTQYF. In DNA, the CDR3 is TGTGCCAGCAGCTTGCGGGGGGGCGGGACAGATACGCAGTATTTT.

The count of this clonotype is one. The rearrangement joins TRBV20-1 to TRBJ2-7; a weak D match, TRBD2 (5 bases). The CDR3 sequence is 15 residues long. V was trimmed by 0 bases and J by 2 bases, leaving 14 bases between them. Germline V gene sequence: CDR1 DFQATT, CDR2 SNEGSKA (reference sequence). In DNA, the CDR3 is TGCAGTGCTAGAGATCTAGAGGGAAACCCCTACGAGCAGTACTTC. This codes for CSARDLEGNPYEQYF.

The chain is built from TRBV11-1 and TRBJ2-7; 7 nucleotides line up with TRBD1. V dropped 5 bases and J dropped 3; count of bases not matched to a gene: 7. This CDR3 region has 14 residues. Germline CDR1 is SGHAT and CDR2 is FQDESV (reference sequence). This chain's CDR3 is CASSGRDSGYEQYF. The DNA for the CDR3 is TGTGCCAGCAGCGGAAGGGACAGCGGCTACGAGCAGTACTTC.